What follows are 30 T cell receptor beta chains derived from one specimen sequenced in a study of beta chain features in type 1 diabetes. All of the isolated RNA was reverse transcribed, so expressed TCRB transcripts were sequenced. Profiling relied on immunoSEQ multiplex PCR, and the TCRdb table lists in-frame clones only, not all of them. Altogether 150,000 to 170,000 clones are present, 10% to 13% being singletons, with the ten largest covering 0.4% to 0.55%. No antigens are known for them. The study, taken as a whole, reports: Shortening that was moderate but significant affected the TCRB CDR3s of Type 1 diabetes patients in all four CD4+ subsets.

Sequences were obtained from central memory CD4+ T cells from blood. The receptors here all came from a man aged 25 to 40 with type 1 diabetes.

This chain uses TRBV11-2 with TRBJ2-2; 8 positions match TRBD1. This CDR3 contains 14 residues. Germline CDR1 and CDR2: SGHAT and FQNNGV. V was clipped by 0 bases and J by 6 bases; unmatched bases: 0. CDR3 protein: CASSLDRGPGELFF. The DNA of the CDR3 is TGTGCCAGCAGCTTAGACAGGGGGCCCGGGGAGCTGTTTTTT. Filled out from reference TRBV11-2 and TRBJ2-2, the complete variable domain reads EAGVAQSPRYKIIEKRQSVAFWCNPISGHATLYWYQQILGQGPKLLIQFQNNGVVDDSQLPKDRFSAERLKGVDSTLKIQPAKLEDSAVYLCASSLDRGPGELFFGEGSRLTVL.

The sample holds a few counts of this clone. This chain joins TRBV29-1 and TRBJ2-3; D is uncertain. This CDR3 is built from 10 residues. Germline CDR1 and CDR2: SQVTM and ANQGSEA. Trimming removed 7 bases at V and 5 bases at J, with 7 bases between. The CDR3 loop reads CSGGVDTQYF. The DNA of the CDR3 is TGCAGCGGTGGAGTAGATACGCAGTATTTT.

The chain recombines TRBV5-5 with TRBJ2-1; D is possibly TRBD1 (5 bases). V dropped 1 base and J dropped 0 bases, with 11 bases sitting between them. The CDR3 is 16 residues long. Germline V gene sequence: CDR1 SGHKS, CDR2 YYEKEE (reference sequence). CDR3 DNA sequence: TGTGCCAGCAGCTTGACCGACAGCAGCTCCTACAATGAGCAGTTCTTC. The encoded protein is CASSLTDSSSYNEQFF.

Only a few counts were recorded for this clone. This chain uses TRBV7-9 with TRBJ2-5; tentative D call: TRBD1 (6 bases). The CDR3 sequence is 14 residues long. V was clipped by 6 bases and J by 1 base, with 12 bases between them. The germline V gene encodes CDR1 SEHNR and CDR2 FQNEAQ (reference sequence). The DNA of the CDR3 is TGTGCCAGCAGACTAGGGGGATTCCAAGAGACCCAGTACTTC. Its protein product is CASRLGGFQETQYF.

This clone came up a few times. This chain uses TRBV6-1 with TRBJ1-2; D gene uncertain. Trimming pared 2 bases from V and 6 bases from J, leaving 13 bases between. Germline CDR1 MNHNS, CDR2 SASEGT. The CDR3 extends over 14 amino acids. CDR3 residues: CASSEQDGRNGYTF. CDR3 nucleotide sequence: TGTGCCAGCAGTGAACAAGACGGGAGAAATGGCTACACCTTC.

The sample holds a few counts of this clone. The gene calls are TRBV28 and TRBJ1-5; D not resolved. CDR3 length: 14 amino acids. V was cut by 3 bases and J by 7 bases, with 13 bases left in between. CDR1 is MDHEN and CDR2 is SYDVKM in the germline V gene. CDR3 in amino acids: CASSLVQVQQPQHF. CDR3 DNA: TGTGCCAGCAGTTTGGTGCAGGTCCAACAGCCCCAGCATTTT.

This clone was counted only a few times. This chain links TRBV18 with TRBJ2-6, with D possibly being TRBD2 (6 bases). Germline V gives CDR1 KGHSH, CDR2 LQKENI. The germline V and J ends were trimmed by 5 bases and 0 bases, with 14 bases remaining between them. The CDR3 spans 17 residues. In DNA form, the CDR3 reads TGTGCCAGCTCATCCGGGAGAACCAGCTCTGGGGCCAACGTCCTGACTTTC. Its translation: CASSSGRTSSGANVLTF.

The table lists this clone with a few counts. V gene TRBV6-6 combines with J gene TRBJ2-5; D is possibly TRBD2 (5 bases). The CDR3 is 15 amino acids. V was clipped by 2 bases and J by 5 bases, with 15 bases between them. Germline CDR1 MNHNY, CDR2 SVGAGI (reference sequence). In DNA form, the CDR3 reads TGTGCCAGCAGTTACAGACCTTCCCGAGGGGAGACCCAGTACTTC. It codes for CASSYRPSRGETQYF.

This clone was seen a handful of times. The rearrangement uses TRBV28 and TRBJ1-2; tentative D call: TRBD1 (5 bases). Germline CDR1 reads MDHEN; CDR2 reads SYDVKM. The V end lost 4 bases, the J end lost 5 bases, and 8 bases lay between the germline ends. The CDR3 totals 12 residues. This CDR3 reads CASSSTEYGYTF. The CDR3 coding sequence is TGTGCCAGCAGTTCGACAGAATATGGCTACACCTTC.

This clone was seen a handful of times. The gene calls are TRBV19 and TRBJ2-2; tentative D call: TRBD2 (6 bases). This CDR3 spans 14 amino acids. CDR1 is LNHDA and CDR2 is SQIVND in the germline V gene (reference sequence). Trimming took 9 bases from V and 4 from J, leaving 15 bases between them. This chain's CDR3 is CASVGTVGTGELFF. In DNA, the CDR3 is TGTGCCAGCGTCGGGACTGTCGGCACCGGGGAGCTGTTTTTT. Together with reference TRBV19 and TRBJ2-2, the CDR3 gives the full variable domain: DGGITQSPKYLFRKEGQNVTLSCEQNLNHDAMYWYRQDPGQGLRLIYYSQIVNDFQKGDIAEGYSVSREKKESFPLTVTSAQKNPTAFYLCASVGTVGTGELFFGEGSRLTVL.

This clone was observed a few times. The chain carries TRBV29-1 and TRBJ2-3, with TRBD2 matching 9 bases. The CDR3 sequence is 15 residues long. J was trimmed by 3 bases and V by 0 bases; bases with no gene match: 4. Germline assignment: CDR1 SQVTM and CDR2 ANQGSEA. CDR3 protein: CSVEDLREGTDTQYF. The CDR3 DNA reads as TGCAGCGTTGAAGATCTGCGGGAGGGGACAGATACGCAGTATTTT.

V is TRBV9 and J is TRBJ2-7; TRBD2 matches 8 bases. CDR3 size: 13 residues. The germline CDR1 and CDR2 sequences are SGDLS and YYNGEE. The J segment lost 7 bases and the V segment lost 3 bases, leaving 6 bases of the junction unmatched. The DNA for the CDR3 is TGTGCCAGCAGCGCGGGAGGGGCCTGGGAGCAGTACTTC. It translates to CASSAGGAWEQYF.

The gene calls are TRBV7-8 and TRBJ1-5; 8 bases match TRBD1. CDR1 and CDR2 from the germline V gene are SGHVS and FQNEAQ. V trimming: 1 base; J trimming: 5 bases; junction bases outside the gene matches: 1. The CDR3 contains 14 residues. CDR3 bases: TGTGCCAGCAGCTTAGACAGGGGGTATCAGCCCCAGCATTTT. This encodes CASSLDRGYQPQHF.

This clone came up a few times. The rearrangement joins TRBV5-4 to TRBJ2-1; D is perhaps TRBD2 (5 bases). CDR3 size: 13 residues. The germline V and J ends were trimmed by 5 bases and 7 bases, with 13 bases remaining between them. Germline CDR1 SGHNT, CDR2 YYREEE (reference sequence). CDR3: CASRPEGGNEQFF. Written as DNA, the CDR3 is TGTGCCAGCAGGCCCGAGGGCGGAAATGAGCAGTTCTTC.

V usage is TRBV5-4 and J usage is TRBJ1-2; TRBD1 might be the D (5 bases). Trimming removed 3 bases at V and 1 base at J, with 10 bases between. Germline loops: CDR1 SGHNT, CDR2 YYREEE (reference sequence). The CDR3 loop spans 14 amino acids. CDR3 sequence reads: CASSSQGLNYGYTF. The CDR3 DNA follows: TGTGCCAGCAGCTCTCAGGGCCTTAACTATGGCTACACCTTC.

The chain is built from TRBV30 and TRBJ1-5, with D perhaps TRBD1 (6 bases). This CDR3 region has 14 residues. The germline V and J ends were trimmed by 0 bases and 2 bases, with 8 bases remaining between them. Looked up from germline, CDR1 is GTSNPN and CDR2 is SVGIG (reference sequence). CDR3: CAWSVQGGNQPQHF. CDR3 nucleotides: TGTGCCTGGAGTGTACAGGGAGGCAATCAGCCCCAGCATTTT.

The chain joins TRBV10-3 to TRBJ1-2; perhaps TRBD1 as D (5 bases). Germline CDR1 is ENHRY and CDR2 is SYGVKD. V lost 4 bases and J lost 3, with 12 bases in between. This CDR3 region has 14 residues. The CDR3 reads CAISGAGTYYGYTF. DNA of the CDR3: TGTGCCATCAGTGGAGCCGGGACTTACTATGGCTACACCTTC.

This clone was picked up one time. This chain connects TRBV27 to TRBJ2-7; 8 positions agree with TRBD2. CDR1 and CDR2 (germline): MNHEY, SMNVEV (reference sequence). Losses at the gene ends were 9 bases for V and 5 bases for J; bases not matched to a gene: 6. The CDR3 runs to 12 residues. CDR3 in amino acids: CASREGRHEQYF. The DNA for the CDR3 is TGTGCCAGTCGGGAGGGCCGTCACGAGCAGTACTTC.

This clone turned up a few times. This chain links TRBV11-2 with TRBJ2-1; TRBD1 is a possible D gene (5 bases). The CDR3 contains 16 residues. Germline V gene data show CDR1 as SGHAT and CDR2 as FQNNGV. Trimming cost V 5 bases and J 0 bases, with 14 bases left between them. The CDR3 sequence is CASSPPGRTSYNEQFF. The CDR3 bases are TGTGCCAGCAGCCCCCCAGGGCGAACCTCCTACAATGAGCAGTTCTTC.

The V and J genes are TRBV28 and TRBJ2-1, with TRBD2 identical over 10 bases. The CDR3 runs 17 residues. Germline V gene sequence: CDR1 MDHEN, CDR2 SYDVKM. Losses at the gene ends were 4 bases for V and 11 bases for J; bases not matched to a gene: 17. The CDR3 DNA sequence: TGTGCCAGCAGTTCCTCCGGGACTAGCGATGCAATGATGAAGCAGTTCTTC. Translation: CASSSSGTSDAMMKQFF.

CDR3 in amino acids: CASKRSRVQGVIGELFF. Here the CDR3 DNA reads TGTGCCAGCAAGAGATCCCGGGTACAGGGGGTTATCGGGGAGCTGTTTTTT. The chain couples TRBV7-8 to TRBJ2-2, with 8 bases aligning to TRBD1. There are 17 residues in the CDR3. Trimming at V came to 7 bases and at J to 7 bases, leaving 17 bases not matched to a gene. Germline CDR1 and CDR2: SGHVS and FQNEAQ.

This clone was observed a handful of times. The genes are TRBV5-1 and TRBJ2-1; D gene ambiguous. V lost 0 bases to trimming and J lost 10 bases, with 14 bases between them. The CDR3 spans 14 residues. Germline V lookup: CDR1 SGHRS, CDR2 YFSETQ. The CDR3 DNA follows: TGCGCCAGCAGCTTGGCCAATAGACAATCCGAGCAGTTCTTC. Translating it yields CASSLANRQSEQFF.

The V and J genes are TRBV9 and TRBJ2-3; D uncertain. The germline V gene encodes CDR1 SGDLS and CDR2 YYNGEE. The CDR3 consists of 12 residues. Trimming took off 4 bases at V and 0 bases at J, with 3 bases between the two ends. CDR3 in amino acids: CASSRSTDTQYF. The CDR3 bases are TGTGCCAGCAGCCGTAGCACAGATACGCAGTATTTT.

This clone has a handful of counts. This chain connects TRBV5-1 to TRBJ2-3; a possible D gene is TRBD1 (8 bases). V lost 4 bases and J lost 8, with 14 bases in between. The CDR3 is 13 amino acids. CDR1 is SGHRS, CDR2 YFSETQ, per germline. CDR3 bases: TGCGCCAGCAGCACGGACAGGGAGGGTACGCAGTATTTT. It translates to CASSTDREGTQYF. Full variable domain (rest looked up from reference TRBV5-1 and TRBJ2-3): KAGVTQTPRYLIKTRGQQVTLSCSPISGHRSVSWYQQTPGQGLQFLFEYFSETQRNKGNFPGRFSGRQFSNSRSEMNVSTLELGDSALYLCASSTDREGTQYFGPGTRLTVL.

The V gene is TRBV7-9, the J gene TRBJ2-3; perhaps TRBD2 as D (6 bases). The CDR3 extends over 15 amino acids. Per the germline V gene, CDR1 is SEHNR and CDR2 is FQNEAQ (reference sequence). Between the trimmed V and J ends, which lost 5 bases and 1 base, there was a span of 13 bases. For the CDR3, the DNA is TGTGCCAGCAGCCCCTGGACGGGGGGCACAGATACGCAGTATTTT. Translating gives CASSPWTGGTDTQYF.

This clone has just a few counts. V usage is TRBV5-4 and J usage is TRBJ2-1, with 11 positions matching TRBD2. Trimming removed 0 bases from V and 7 bases from J; junction bases left unmatched: 9. The CDR3 loop spans 17 amino acids. CDR1 SGHNT and CDR2 YYREEE come from the germline V gene (reference sequence). CDR3 sequence reads: CASSLALASGRWNEQFF. CDR3 nucleotide sequence: TGTGCCAGCAGCTTGGCCTTAGCTAGCGGGAGGTGGAATGAGCAGTTCTTC. Looking up the rest from reference TRBV5-4 and TRBJ2-1 gives the full variable domain: ETGVTQSPTHLIKTRGQQVTLRCSSQSGHNTVSWYQQALGQGPQFIFQYYREEENGRGNFPPRFSGLQFPNYSSELNVNALELDDSALYLCASSLALASGRWNEQFFGPGTRLTVL.

In this sample, this clone turned up a few times. The genes are TRBV7-8 and TRBJ2-1; TRBD2 is a possible D gene (5 bases). This CDR3 is built from 15 residues. Germline V gene sequence: CDR1 SGHVS, CDR2 FQNEAQ. Trimming left V 0 bases short and J 5 bases short, with 11 bases between. The CDR3 loop reads CASSLAPRRDNEQFF. CDR3 nucleotides: TGTGCCAGCAGCTTAGCCCCCAGGCGGGACAATGAGCAGTTCTTC.

The V and J genes are TRBV5-1 and TRBJ2-1; D perhaps matches TRBD1 (5 bases). V was trimmed by 0 bases and J by 5 bases, leaving 9 bases between them. The CDR3 extends over 14 amino acids. CDR1 SGHRS and CDR2 YFSETQ come from the germline V gene. In DNA, the CDR3 is TGCGCCAGCAGCTTGGCGGCAGGGAACAATGAGCAGTTCTTC. Translation: CASSLAAGNNEQFF.

This clone came up a few times. This sequence joins TRBV19 and TRBJ1-2; D is ambiguous. Germline V gene sequence: CDR1 LNHDA, CDR2 SQIVND (reference sequence). Deletions cut 5 bases from V and 2 bases from J, with 12 bases between. The CDR3 sequence is 14 residues long. CDR3 coding DNA: TGTGCCAGTAGTGTCCCCACAGAAAACTATGGCTACACCTTC. It is translated as CASSVPTENYGYTF. The full variable domain, rest sourced from reference TRBV19 and TRBJ1-2, is DGGITQSPKYLFRKEGQNVTLSCEQNLNHDAMYWYRQDPGQGLRLIYYSQIVNDFQKGDIAEGYSVSREKKESFPLTVTSAQKNPTAFYLCASSVPTENYGYTFGSGTRLTVV.

This clone was counted between two and nine times. The chain links TRBV19 to TRBJ1-2, with TRBD1 matching over 7 bases. J lost 2 bases, V lost 4 bases, and 4 bases had no gene match. The CDR3 contains 14 residues. In germline, CDR1 is LNHDA, CDR2 SQIVND (reference sequence). CDR3 residues: CASSTPGQNYGYTF. The CDR3 region has the DNA TGTGCCAGTAGTACCCCGGGACAGAACTATGGCTACACCTTC.